The 7 T cell receptor beta chains below were found in one sample sequenced in a study of graft-versus-host responses after intestinal transplantation. Their antigens are not known. Libraries were prepared by immunoSEQ multiplex PCR; TCRdb keeps only in-frame clonotypes and omits some of them. The sample holds more than 95,000 clones, 93% seen once. This material consisted of unstimulated CD8+ T cells sorted from spleen or lymph node cells, taken before intestinal transplant. These receptors were collected from a human donor who received an intestinal transplant.

The V and J genes are TRBV7-9 and TRBJ2-5, with 7 bases matching TRBD2. Near its end, the DNA agrees better with TRBJ2-7, so the J call may be wrong. This CDR3 is built from 11 residues. Germline-derived CDR1 and CDR2 are SEHNR and FQNEAQ (reference sequence). CDR3 amino acids: CASWGGDEQYF. The CDR3 DNA is TGTGCCAGCTGGGGGGGTGACGAGCAGTACTTC.

The V call is TRBV5-1, the J call TRBJ1-1; the D gene is possibly TRBD1 (6 bases). Trimming stripped 2 bases from V and 2 bases from J, with 22 bases between. This CDR3 contains 18 residues. Germline V gene lookup returns CDR1 SGHRS and CDR2 YFSETQ. The DNA for the CDR3 is TGCGCCAGCAGCTTTCTGACAGGCCGGGAGCGGGTAAACACTGAAGCTTTCTTT. It encodes CASSFLTGRERVNTEAFF.

On this clone: The sample contains more than one DNA sequence encoding this CDR3. The V gene is TRBV19, the J gene TRBJ2-3; D is uncertain. This CDR3 is 12 amino acids long. Trimming pared 1 base from V and 5 bases from J, leaving 4 bases between. CDR1 and CDR2 (germline): LNHDA, SQIVND (reference sequence). The CDR3 DNA reads as TGTGCCAGTAGTATAGGGGGAGATACGCAGTATTTT. It encodes CASSIGGDTQYF.

CDR3 nucleotides: TGTGCCAGCAGCCAATTCGGTGGTTACGAGCAGTACTTC. Translated: CASSQFGGYEQYF. The genes are TRBV4-2 and TRBJ2-7; D ambiguous. CDR1 and CDR2 (germline): LGHNA, YNFKEQ. Trimming shortened V by 2 bases and J by 4 bases, and 9 bases separated the two germline ends. The CDR3 extends over 13 amino acids.

This sequence joins TRBV5-6 and TRBJ2-7; 10 bases fit TRBD2. V was pared by 3 bases and J by 2 bases, with 8 bases of the junction left unmatched. Germline CDR1 reads SGHDT; CDR2 reads YYEEEE. CDR3 length: 16 residues. The CDR3 DNA reads as TGTGCCAGCAGCTCCGCCGGGACTAGCGTCGCCTACGAGCAGTACTTC. Its translation: CASSSAGTSVAYEQYF.

The chain carries TRBV19 and TRBJ2-7; 10 positions match TRBD1. The CDR3 sequence is 14 residues long. Trimming removed 3 bases from V and 2 bases from J; junction bases left unmatched: 1. Germline loops: CDR1 LNHDA, CDR2 SQIVND (reference sequence). The CDR3, as DNA: TGTGCCAGTAGTATCGGGACAGGGGCCTACGAGCAGTACTTC. This sequence encodes CASSIGTGAYEQYF.

The chain carries TRBV5-6 and TRBJ2-1, with TRBD2 matching 10 bases. Germline values: CDR1 SGHDT, CDR2 YYEEEE. The junction had 11 bases not matched to a gene; V was cut back by 7 bases and J by 7 bases. CDR3 length: 15 residues. The CDR3 DNA sequence: TGTGCCAGCTTCAATAGCGGGGGGATTGAAAATGAGCAGTTCTTC. Translation: CASFNSGGIENEQFF.